This T cell receptor beta chain came from a study of T cells in Graves' hyperthyroidism and ophthalmopathy. V was trimmed by 1 base and J by 8 bases, leaving 18 bases between them. The CDR3 is made up of 15 amino acids. Germline V gives CDR1 SQVTM, CDR2 ANQGSEA. This clonotype was detected only a few times. Researchers took RNA transcripts and amplified the TCR beta CDR3 regions from them. Initially, a first-round RT-PCR of the TCR CDR3 employed the HTBI primer set. TCRdb re-called the multiplex PCR reads with MiXCR, one entry per CDR3 protein. Here the sample spans about 660,000 distinct CDR3 sequences, roughly 46% being singletons.

The sequence came from an adult man with Graves' disease, either hyperthyroidism or ophthalmopathy (not recorded which). The genes are TRBV29-1 and TRBJ1-3; no firm D call. The specimen sequenced was peripheral blood or thyroid tissue (not recorded which). The CDR3 loop reads CSVEGSGTYGYTIYF. Written as DNA, the CDR3 is TGCAGCGTTGAAGGAAGTGGAACCTATGGCTACACCATATATTTT. Full variable domain (rest looked up from reference TRBV29-1 and TRBJ1-3): SAVISQKPSRDICQRGTSLTIQCQVDSQVTMMFWYRQQPGQSLTLIATANQGSEATYESGFVIDKFPISRPNLTFSTLTVSNMSPEDSSIYLCSVEGSGTYGYTIYFGEGSWLTVV.